This T cell receptor beta chain was identified in a study of blood T cell repertoires in COVID-19. Across the whole study: Material from acute and convalescent COVID-19 was sourced from the United States, Italy and Spain.

Sequenced by immunoSEQ multiplex PCR; TCRdb stores in-frame clones only, minus some. The top ten clones hold about 6.9% of a sample with 190,000 or so clones, almost 85% of them seen once. This clone appeared a few times. Per germline, CDR1 SGHVS and CDR2 FNYEAQ. With 0 bases clipped from V and 8 bases from J, the junction kept 11 bases outside the gene matches. There are 17 residues in the CDR3. Sequenced: peripheral blood. The sequence was collected from a human donor with acute or convalescent COVID-19. The donor label of this sample is uncertain. The rearrangement links TRBV7-6 to TRBJ2-1; 9 nucleotides line up with TRBD2. Written as DNA, the CDR3 is TGTGCCAGCAGCTTAGCGCTACTAGCGGGTACTTGGGATGAGCAGTTCTTC. This encodes CASSLALLAGTWDEQFF.